The 9 T cell receptor beta chains listed next were all sequenced from one sample in a study of PD-L1 blockade in urothelial cancer. TCRdb's copy holds only in-frame clones and misses some; the assay was immunoSEQ multiplex PCR. The sample holds more than 50,000 clones; around 81% are singletons and the top ten take roughly 3.5%. Regarding time point: pretreatment peripheral blood. The material was PBMCs, obtained around atezolizumab (anti-PD-L1) treatment. The receptor source for this set is a man aged 65 to 79 with urothelial cancer.

The chain links TRBV18 to TRBJ1-5; 8 nucleotides line up with TRBD1. Germline CDR1 and CDR2: KGHSH and LQKENI. The CDR3 extends over 17 amino acids. J lost 0 bases, V lost 4 bases, and 8 bases had no gene match. CDR3 amino acids: CASSLAGTGDSNQPQHF. In nucleotides, the CDR3 is TGTGCCAGCTCACTTGCCGGGACAGGAGATAGCAATCAGCCCCAGCATTTT.

The chain uses TRBV18 and TRBJ2-3, with 8 bases lining up with TRBD1. The CDR3 spans 18 residues. The V and J ends lost 3 bases and 1 base, in that order; junction bases with no gene match: 12. Per germline, CDR1 KGHSH and CDR2 LQKENI. The CDR3 protein is CASSPGRAGGFGTDTQYF. CDR3 DNA: TGTGCCAGCTCACCTGGACGGGCAGGGGGCTTCGGCACAGATACGCAGTATTTT.

V and J are TRBV5-1 and TRBJ1-2; D may be TRBD1 (5 bases). The CDR3 covers 13 residues. V was shortened by 4 bases and J by 8 bases, with 15 bases between the two germline ends. Germline assignment: CDR1 SGHRS and CDR2 YFSETQ. DNA of the CDR3: TGCGCCAGCAGCCCCTTTGGGGCGGGGGGCTACACCTTC. It is translated as CASSPFGAGGYTF.

A few counts support this clone. The J gene is TRBJ2-1, the V gene TRBV6-5; perhaps TRBD2 as D (5 bases). Between the trimmed V and J ends, which lost 0 bases and 12 bases, there was a span of 6 bases. From germline, CDR1 is MNHEY and CDR2 SVGAGI. The CDR3 totals 11 residues. For the CDR3, the DNA is TGTGCCAGCAGTTACTCGGGAGCGCAGTTCTTC. This sequence encodes CASSYSGAQFF.

V usage is TRBV6-1 and J usage is TRBJ2-3; D possibly corresponds to TRBD1 (7 bases). There are 14 residues in the CDR3. V lost 5 bases to trimming and J lost 6 bases, with 15 bases between them. Germline values: CDR1 MNHNS, CDR2 SASEGT. The CDR3 DNA reads TGTGCCAGCAGTCCGGGACTGGACAGGGATACGCAGTATTTT. This codes for CASSPGLDRDTQYF.

The chain is built from TRBV19 and TRBJ2-4, with a weak D call TRBD1 (6 bases). Germline V lookup: CDR1 LNHDA, CDR2 SQIVND (reference sequence). The CDR3 runs 14 residues. Trimming removed 4 bases at V and 9 bases at J, with 16 bases between. The CDR3: CASSTQTGRSIQYF. In DNA form, the CDR3 reads TGTGCCAGTAGTACGCAGACAGGCCGCAGCATTCAGTACTTC.

V and J are TRBV18 and TRBJ2-7, with D possibly being TRBD2 (5 bases). The germline V gene encodes CDR1 KGHSH and CDR2 LQKENI. This CDR3 has 16 residues. Trimming removed 0 bases at V and 2 bases at J, with 14 bases between. CDR3 DNA: TGTGCCAGCTCACCACCGGTAAGGGAGAGTCCCTACGAGCAGTACTTC. This encodes CASSPPVRESPYEQYF. Full variable domain (rest looked up from reference TRBV18 and TRBJ2-7): NAGVMQNPRHLVRRRGQEARLRCSPMKGHSHVYWYRQLPEEGLKFMVYLQKENIIDESGMPKERFSAEFPKEGPSILRIQQVVRGDSAAYFCASSPPVRESPYEQYFGPGTRLTVT.

Worth noting for this clone: Other DNA sequences in the sample encode the same CDR3. J is TRBJ1-1 and V is TRBV29-1; D might be TRBD1 (5 bases). Trimming took 4 bases from V and 4 from J, leaving 10 bases between them. Germline V gene lookup returns CDR1 SQVTM and CDR2 ANQGSEA. This CDR3 is 12 amino acids long. The CDR3 DNA sequence: TGCAGCGTTGGGGGCCTGAGCACTGAAGCTTTCTTT. Encoded protein: CSVGGLSTEAFF.

The chain joins TRBV7-9 to TRBJ2-5, with 11 nucleotides matching TRBD2. Trimming cost V 5 bases and J 0 bases; bases outside gene matches: 14. Germline V CDR1 and CDR2: SEHNR, FQNEAQ (reference sequence). The CDR3 extends over 19 amino acids. CDR3 bases: TGTGCCAGCAGCCACGGACTAGCGGGCATAAGAGGGTACCAAGAGACCCAGTACTTC. Translated, it gives CASSHGLAGIRGYQETQYF.